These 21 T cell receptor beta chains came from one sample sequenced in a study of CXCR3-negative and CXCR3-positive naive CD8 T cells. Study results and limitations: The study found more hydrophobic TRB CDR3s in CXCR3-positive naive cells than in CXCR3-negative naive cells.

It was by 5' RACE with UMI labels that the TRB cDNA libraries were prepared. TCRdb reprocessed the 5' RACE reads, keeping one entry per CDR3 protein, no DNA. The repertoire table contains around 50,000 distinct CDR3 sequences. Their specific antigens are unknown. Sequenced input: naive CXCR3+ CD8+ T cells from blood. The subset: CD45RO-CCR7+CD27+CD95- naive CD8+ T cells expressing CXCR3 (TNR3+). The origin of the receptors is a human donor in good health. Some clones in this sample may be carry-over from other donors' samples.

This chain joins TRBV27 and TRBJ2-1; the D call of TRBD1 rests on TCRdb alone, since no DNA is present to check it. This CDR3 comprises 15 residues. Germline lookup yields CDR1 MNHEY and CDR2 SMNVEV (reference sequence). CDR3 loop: CASSIQGGGRGEQFF.

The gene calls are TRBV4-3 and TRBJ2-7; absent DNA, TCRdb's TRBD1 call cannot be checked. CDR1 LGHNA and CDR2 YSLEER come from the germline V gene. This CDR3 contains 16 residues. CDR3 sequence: CASSQDAEDRGNEQYF.

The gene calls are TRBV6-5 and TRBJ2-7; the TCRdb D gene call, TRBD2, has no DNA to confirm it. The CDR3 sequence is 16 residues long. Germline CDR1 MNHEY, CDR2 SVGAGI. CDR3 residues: CASSYDQRVEHYEQYF.

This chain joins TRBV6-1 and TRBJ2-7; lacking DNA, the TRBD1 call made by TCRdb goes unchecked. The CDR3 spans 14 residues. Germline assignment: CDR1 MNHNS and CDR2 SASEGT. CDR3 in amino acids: CASSEEDNSYEQYF.

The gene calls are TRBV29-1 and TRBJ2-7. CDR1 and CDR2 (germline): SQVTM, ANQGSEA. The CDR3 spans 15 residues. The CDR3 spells CSVEAFEDRSYEQYF.

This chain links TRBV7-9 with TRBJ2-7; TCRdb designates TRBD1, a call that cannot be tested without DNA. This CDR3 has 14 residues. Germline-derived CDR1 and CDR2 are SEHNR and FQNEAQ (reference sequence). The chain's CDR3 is CASTPVGPAGEPYF.

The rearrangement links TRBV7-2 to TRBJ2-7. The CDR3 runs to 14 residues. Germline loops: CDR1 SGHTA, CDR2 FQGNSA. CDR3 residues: CASSLELELHEQYF.

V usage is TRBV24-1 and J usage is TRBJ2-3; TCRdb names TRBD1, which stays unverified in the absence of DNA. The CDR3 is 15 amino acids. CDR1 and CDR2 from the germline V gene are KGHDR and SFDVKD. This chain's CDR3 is CATSDFTGAPDTQYF.

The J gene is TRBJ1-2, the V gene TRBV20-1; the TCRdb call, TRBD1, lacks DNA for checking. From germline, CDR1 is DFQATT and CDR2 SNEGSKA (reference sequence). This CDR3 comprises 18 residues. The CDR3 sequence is CSAEGAWGQRQNNYGYTF.

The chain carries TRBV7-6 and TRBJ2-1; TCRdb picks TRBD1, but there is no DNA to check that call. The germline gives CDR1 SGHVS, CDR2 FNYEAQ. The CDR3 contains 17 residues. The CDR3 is CASSSRVGEIPYNEQFF.

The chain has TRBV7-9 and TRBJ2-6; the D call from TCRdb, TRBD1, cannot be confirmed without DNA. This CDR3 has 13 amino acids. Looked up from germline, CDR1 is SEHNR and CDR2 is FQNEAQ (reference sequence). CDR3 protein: CASSLRAASTLTF.

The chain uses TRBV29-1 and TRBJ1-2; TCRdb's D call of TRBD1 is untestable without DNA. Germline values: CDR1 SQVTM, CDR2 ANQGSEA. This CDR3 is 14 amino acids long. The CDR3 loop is CSDWDSGWFGGYTF.

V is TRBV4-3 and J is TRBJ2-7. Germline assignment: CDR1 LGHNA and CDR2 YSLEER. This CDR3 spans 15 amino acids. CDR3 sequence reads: CASSQEKENSYEQYF.

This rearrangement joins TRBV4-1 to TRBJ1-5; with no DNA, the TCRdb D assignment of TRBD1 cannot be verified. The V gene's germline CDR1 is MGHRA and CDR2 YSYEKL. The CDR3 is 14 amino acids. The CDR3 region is CASSQNRGHQPQHF.

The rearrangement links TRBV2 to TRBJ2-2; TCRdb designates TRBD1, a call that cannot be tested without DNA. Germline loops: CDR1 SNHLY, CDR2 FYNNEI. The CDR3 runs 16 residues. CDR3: CASRPSGTENTGELFF. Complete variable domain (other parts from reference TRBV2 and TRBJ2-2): EPEVTQTPSHQVTQMGQEVILRCVPISNHLYFYWYRQILGQKVEFLVSFYNNEISEKSEIFDDQFSVERPDGSNFTLKIRSTKLEDSAMYFCASRPSGTENTGELFFGEGSRLTVL.

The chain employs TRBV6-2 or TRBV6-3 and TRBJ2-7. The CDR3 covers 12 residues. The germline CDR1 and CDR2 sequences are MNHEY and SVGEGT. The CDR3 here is CASGVRTYEQYF.

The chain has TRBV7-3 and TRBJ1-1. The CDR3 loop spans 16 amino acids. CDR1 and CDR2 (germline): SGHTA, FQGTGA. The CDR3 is CASSLLFSSGNTEAFF.

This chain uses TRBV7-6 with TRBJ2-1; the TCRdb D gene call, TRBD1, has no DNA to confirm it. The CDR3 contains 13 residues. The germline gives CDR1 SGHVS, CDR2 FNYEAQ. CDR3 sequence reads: CASSLRGGQEQFF.

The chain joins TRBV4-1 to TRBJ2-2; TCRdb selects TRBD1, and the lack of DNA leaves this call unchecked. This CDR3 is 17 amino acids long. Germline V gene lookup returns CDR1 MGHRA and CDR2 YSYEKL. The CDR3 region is CASSQTGQAIPTGELFF.

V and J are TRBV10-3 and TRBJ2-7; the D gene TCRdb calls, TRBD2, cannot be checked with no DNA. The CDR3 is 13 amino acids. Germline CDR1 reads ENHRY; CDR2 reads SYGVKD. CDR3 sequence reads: CAIYSGGAYEQYF.

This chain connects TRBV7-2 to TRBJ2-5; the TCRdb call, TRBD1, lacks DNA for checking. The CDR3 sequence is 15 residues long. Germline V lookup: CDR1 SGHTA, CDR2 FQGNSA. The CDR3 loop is CASSLAGGLQETQYF.